The present T cell receptor beta chain was sequenced within a study of shared clonotypes between healthy human individuals. The CDR3 sequence is 17 residues long. Trimming removed 0 bases at V and 3 bases at J, with 17 bases between. Germline CDR1 MGHRA, CDR2 YSYEKL. Libraries were prepared by immunoSEQ multiplex PCR; TCRdb keeps only in-frame clonotypes and omits some of them. The sample shows about 1.1 million clones, roughly 80% of them seen only once. The sample was memory CD4+ T cells from PBMCs. Described subset: CD45RA-negative fraction. This TCR was recovered from a man aged 18-30 years in good health. Some clones in this sample may be carry-over from other donors' samples. This chain connects TRBV4-1 to TRBJ1-2; D remains ambiguous. The CDR3 is CASSQDERIGLDYGYTF. The CDR3 nucleotides are TGCGCCAGCAGCCAAGATGAGCGGATAGGGTTAGACTATGGCTACACCTTC.